Sequencing of this T cell receptor beta chain was carried out in a study of a mutant IDH1 vaccine in newly diagnosed glioma. The overall study: Onset of vaccination occurred 4-6 weeks following radiotherapy alone, or with temozolomide cycles.

Some clones are missing from TCRdb's copy, which holds only in-frame ones; the method was immunoSEQ multiplex PCR. Of about 40,000 clones in the sample, roughly 84% are singletons; the top ten hold about 2.3%. Regarding time point: week 11, during vaccination. The vaccine gave 300 ug of a 20-mer mutant IDH1 peptide subcutaneously per dose. Note on this clone: Its antigen is undetermined.

Germline assignment: CDR1 SQVTM and CDR2 ANQGSEA. The CDR3 spans 13 residues. Trimming removed 7 bases from V and 5 bases from J, with 15 bases in between. The chain employs TRBV29-1 and TRBJ2-1; possible D gene TRBD2, 7 bases. The material was PBMCs, obtained from a glioma patient whose treatment included an IDH1 peptide vaccine. The TCR originated in a man aged 35-49 years with glioma. Here the CDR3 reads CSAKAGAHNEQFF. CDR3 nucleotide sequence: TGCAGCGCTAAGGCGGGGGCCCACAATGAGCAGTTCTTC.